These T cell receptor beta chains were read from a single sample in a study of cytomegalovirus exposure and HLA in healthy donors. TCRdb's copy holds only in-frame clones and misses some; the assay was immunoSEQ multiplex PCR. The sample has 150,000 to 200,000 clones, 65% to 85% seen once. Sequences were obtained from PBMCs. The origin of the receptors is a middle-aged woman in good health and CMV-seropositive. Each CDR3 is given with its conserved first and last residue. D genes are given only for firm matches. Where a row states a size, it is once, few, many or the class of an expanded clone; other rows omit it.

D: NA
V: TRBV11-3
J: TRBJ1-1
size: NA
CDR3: CASSSSELKAFF
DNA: TGTGCCAGCAGCTCTTCCGAACTAAAAGCTTTCTTT

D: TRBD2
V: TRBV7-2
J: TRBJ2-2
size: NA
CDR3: CASSTGTSGGARGELFF
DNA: TGTGCCAGCAGTACCGGGACTAGCGGGGGGGCCCGCGGGGAGCTGTTTTTT

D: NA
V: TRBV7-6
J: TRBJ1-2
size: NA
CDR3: CASSFPPENYVPGYTF
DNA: TGTGCCAGCAGCTTCCCCCCAGAGAACTATGTCCCGGGCTACACCTTC

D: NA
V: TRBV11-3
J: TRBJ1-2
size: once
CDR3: CASSLNSWAGYGYTF
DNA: TGTGCCAGCAGCTTAAACTCCTGGGCAGGCTATGGCTACACCTTC

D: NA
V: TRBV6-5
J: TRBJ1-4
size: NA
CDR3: CASSSTGRIGKLFF
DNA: TGTGCCAGCAGTTCCACAGGGAGAATAGGAAAACTGTTTTTT

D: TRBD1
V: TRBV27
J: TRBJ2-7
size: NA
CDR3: CASRLSGTGAFYEQYF
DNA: TGTGCCAGCAGATTATCTGGGACAGGGGCCTTCTACGAGCAGTACTTC

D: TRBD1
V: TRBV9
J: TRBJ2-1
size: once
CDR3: CASSEGLTGASNEQFF
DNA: TGTGCCAGCAGCGAGGGACTGACAGGGGCCAGCAATGAGCAGTTCTTC

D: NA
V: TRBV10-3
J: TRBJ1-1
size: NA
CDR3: CAISESSLTGTEAFF
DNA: TGTGCCATCAGTGAGTCTTCCCTAACGGGCACTGAAGCTTTCTTT

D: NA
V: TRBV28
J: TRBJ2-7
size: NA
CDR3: CASSPRVPYEQYF
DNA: TGTGCCAGCAGTCCCAGGGTTCCCTACGAGCAGTACTTC

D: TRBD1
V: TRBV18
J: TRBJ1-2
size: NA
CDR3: CASSPITTGIYGYTF
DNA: TGTGCCAGCTCACCAATAACGACAGGGATCTATGGCTACACCTTC

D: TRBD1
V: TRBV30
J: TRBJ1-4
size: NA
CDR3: CACPTGGSDEKLFF
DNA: TGTGCCTGCCCCACAGGGGGCTCGGATGAAAAACTGTTTTTT

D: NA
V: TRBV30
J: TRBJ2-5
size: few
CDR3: CAWRRGRETQYF
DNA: TGTGCCTGGAGGCGGGGTAGGGAGACCCAGTACTTC

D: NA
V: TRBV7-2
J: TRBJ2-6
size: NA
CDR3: CASSLRSAGANVLTF
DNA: TGTGCCAGCAGCCTCCGGTCTGCTGGGGCCAACGTCCTGACTTTC

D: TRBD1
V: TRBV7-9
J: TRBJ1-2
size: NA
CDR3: CSSSRGQEAGYTF
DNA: TGTTCCAGCAGTCGCGGACAGGAGGCTGGCTACACCTTC

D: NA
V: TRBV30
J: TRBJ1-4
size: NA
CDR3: CAWSYKGADEKLFF
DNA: TGTGCCTGGAGTTACAAAGGGGCTGATGAAAAACTGTTTTTT

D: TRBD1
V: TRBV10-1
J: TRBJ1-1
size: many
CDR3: CARRTGQMNTEAFF
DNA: TGCGCCAGACGAACGGGACAGATGAACACTGAAGCTTTCTTT

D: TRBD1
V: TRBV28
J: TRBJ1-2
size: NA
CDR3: CASSTGTVSYGYTF
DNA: TGTGCCAGCAGTACCGGGACAGTGAGCTATGGCTACACCTTC

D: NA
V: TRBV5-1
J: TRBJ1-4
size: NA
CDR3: CASSAQGDATNEKLFF
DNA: TGCGCCAGCAGCGCACAGGGAGATGCGACTAATGAAAAACTGTTTTTT

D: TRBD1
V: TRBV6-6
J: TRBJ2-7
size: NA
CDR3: CATYRTGSSYEQYF
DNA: TGTGCCACCTATCGGACAGGATCAAGCTACGAGCAGTACTTC

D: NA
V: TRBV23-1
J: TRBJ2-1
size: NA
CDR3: CASSHLTGWEGYNEQFF
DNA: TGCGCCAGCAGTCATCTCACAGGGTGGGAGGGGTACAATGAGCAGTTCTTC

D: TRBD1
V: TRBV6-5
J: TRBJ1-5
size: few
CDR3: CASSSVRGGNQPQHF
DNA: TGTGCCAGCAGCTCGGTCAGGGGGGGCAATCAGCCCCAGCATTTT